This T cell receptor beta chain emerged from a study of identical twins. Unique molecular identifiers were in the cDNA, with template-switch universal primer binding. One entry per CDR3 protein results from TCRdb running MiXCR on the 5' RACE reads. The sample contains around 250,000 distinct CDR3 sequences, roughly an eighth of which appear only once. Per germline, CDR1 MNHNS and CDR2 SASEGT. The trim removed 4 bases at V and 5 bases at J, leaving 5 bases unmatched. This CDR3 spans 14 amino acids. This clonotype has a count of ten or more. Its antigen remains unknown. Whole-study findings and limits: Researchers reported excess low generation probability among twin-shared out-of-frame alpha sequences.

The same sample was also studied in work on yellow fever vaccine responses in identical twins. That paper adds: Vaccine-induced T cell responses in twins were reportedly observed to appear partly convergent, partly personalized.

The sequence derives from a woman under 30 in good health. The rearrangement links TRBV6-1 to TRBJ2-5; the match to TRBD2 covers 9 bases. Material: memory (CD45RO+) T cells sorted from blood. CDR3 in DNA: TGTGCCAGCAGTGGCGGGGGGGACACGGAGACCCAGTACTTC. Encoded protein: CASSGGGDTETQYF.